Following are 11 T cell receptor beta chains from one sample sequenced in a study of shared clonotypes between healthy human individuals. The protocol was immunoSEQ multiplex PCR, while the TCRdb copy is restricted to in-frame clones and leaves out a portion. The profile shows hundreds of thousands of clones, around 87% of them singletons. The source material was memory CD8+ T cells sorted from blood. This sample's subset: CD45RO+ cells pooled with CCR7-negative TemRA cells. The receptors shown here come from a man aged 18-30 years in good health.

About this clone itself: Other DNA sequences in this sample translate to the same CDR3. The genes are TRBV5-6 and TRBJ2-7, with 8 bases identical to TRBD2. The V and J ends lost 2 bases and 1 base, in that order; junction bases with no gene match: 2. The CDR3 contains 14 residues. Germline loops: CDR1 SGHDT, CDR2 YYEEEE. CDR3 residues: CASSFGGGSYEQYF. The CDR3 region has the DNA TGTGCCAGCAGCTTCGGCGGGGGGTCCTACGAGCAGTACTTC.

The rearrangement joins TRBV10-3 to TRBJ2-4; D may be TRBD1 or TRBD2 (5 bases each). V lost 4 bases, J lost 0 bases, and 13 bases lay in between. CDR1 and CDR2 from the germline V gene are ENHRY and SYGVKD. The CDR3 consists of 16 residues. The CDR3 DNA follows: TGTGCCATCAGTGGGGGGACGGACATAGCCAAAAACATTCAGTACTTC. It translates to CAISGGTDIAKNIQYF.

V usage is TRBV5-5 and J usage is TRBJ2-1; D is unclear. CDR1 SGHKS and CDR2 YYEKEE come from the germline V gene (reference sequence). The germline V and J ends were trimmed by 1 base and 8 bases, with 10 bases remaining between them. The CDR3 spans 13 residues. The CDR3 loop reads CASSLTFLDEQFF. The CDR3, as DNA: TGTGCCAGCAGCTTGACCTTTTTGGATGAGCAGTTCTTC.

Ten or more counts support this clone. The sample has other DNA sequences that encode this CDR3 too. The V and J genes are TRBV28 and TRBJ2-1; 8 bases line up with TRBD2. V lost 6 bases and J lost 5; bases outside the gene matches: 3. The CDR3 spans 13 residues. Germline loops: CDR1 MDHEN, CDR2 SYDVKM. The chain's CDR3 is CASRGLGDNEQFF. The CDR3 nucleotides read TGTGCCAGCAGGGGACTAGGGGACAATGAGCAGTTCTTC.

The chain carries TRBV7-6 and TRBJ2-5; 8 bases line up with TRBD1. V shed 4 bases and J 4 bases; nucleotides not matched to a gene: 2. The germline CDR1 and CDR2 sequences are SGHVS and FNYEAQ. The CDR3 has 13 amino acids. DNA of the CDR3: TGTGCCAGCAGCTGGACAGGGAGAGAGACCCAGTACTTC. Encoded protein: CASSWTGRETQYF.

The chain recombines TRBV2 with TRBJ1-5, with D uncertain. The CDR3 has 14 residues. V lost 6 bases to trimming and J lost 7 bases, with 16 bases between them. CDR1 and CDR2 (germline): SNHLY, FYNNEI. The CDR3 here is CASRPLRVGQPQHF. CDR3 DNA sequence: TGTGCCAGCAGACCATTGCGGGTTGGCCAGCCCCAGCATTTT.

The chain recombines TRBV9 with TRBJ2-5; a possible D gene is TRBD2 (5 bases). V dropped 0 bases and J dropped 2 bases, with 8 bases sitting between them. Germline V gives CDR1 SGDLS, CDR2 YYNGEE. The CDR3 loop spans 14 amino acids. The CDR3 nucleotides are TGTGCCAGCAGCGTAGAAGAGGGACAAGAGACCCAGTACTTC. Translating gives CASSVEEGQETQYF.

The chain uses TRBV11-2 and TRBJ2-7; 9 bases match TRBD2. The ends lost 1 base at V and 7 bases at J; junction bases unmatched: 11. The CDR3 loop spans 16 amino acids. Germline-derived CDR1 and CDR2 are SGHAT and FQNNGV. CDR3 amino acids: CASSLVAVRGGREQYF. CDR3 coding DNA: TGTGCCAGCAGCTTAGTCGCGGTGCGGGGGGGTCGAGAGCAGTACTTC.

This chain uses TRBV25-1 with TRBJ2-1; the D gene is possibly TRBD1 (5 bases). The CDR3 covers 16 residues. Looked up from germline, CDR1 is MGHDK and CDR2 is SYGVNS. Trimming stripped 3 bases from V and 0 bases from J, with 12 bases between. In DNA, the CDR3 is TGTGCCAGCAGTGATCCCGGCAGGGTCTCCTACAATGAGCAGTTCTTC. Encoded protein: CASSDPGRVSYNEQFF.

The chain recombines TRBV7-2 with TRBJ2-7; 11 positions match TRBD1. The CDR3 totals 17 residues. The V gene's germline CDR1 is SGHTA and CDR2 FQGNSA. V shed 5 bases and J 2 bases; nucleotides not matched to a gene: 11. The CDR3 here is CASSLYGQGAFTYEQYF. As DNA, the CDR3 is TGTGCCAGCAGCCTCTACGGACAGGGGGCCTTTACCTACGAGCAGTACTTC.

The chain recombines TRBV28 with TRBJ2-5, with TRBD2 matching 7 bases. The germline CDR1 and CDR2 sequences are MDHEN and SYDVKM. The CDR3 has 18 amino acids. With V trimmed by 3 bases and J by 1 base, 14 bases remained unmatched. The CDR3 is CASSFHTLRGVLQETQYF. The CDR3 region has the DNA TGTGCCAGCAGTTTCCACACCCTACGGGGGGTCCTCCAAGAGACCCAGTACTTC.